Listed below are T cell receptor beta chains from one sample, sequenced in a study of T-cell memory formation after mild COVID-19. Each CDR3 protein is one row after TCRdb ran MiXCR on the 5' RACE reads. In the table there are approximately 150,000 distinct CDR3 sequences, around 15% of which are singletons. The sequenced sample consisted of PBMCs or a T cell subset sorted from them (not recorded which). The origin of the receptors is an adult woman who had mild COVID-19 (a few samples of this study predate the infection). Cell type and time point are not known. Both conserved end residues are part of each CDR3. D genes are given only for firm matches. Part of the rows lack a size; the others show once, few, many or a class for expanded clones.

>NA|many|TRBJ2-7|TRBV6-5
TGTGCCAGCAGGCTGACTGTAAACTACGAGCAGTACTTC
CASRLTVNYEQYF
>NA|NA|TRBJ1-1|TRBV7-9
TGTGCCAGCAGCTTCTCTGACACTGAAGCTTTCTTT
CASSFSDTEAFF
>TRBD2|few|TRBJ2-2|TRBV7-3
TGTGCCAGCAGCCCCCACGGGACTAGCGGTCTCCCTTGGGGGGAGCTGTTTTTT
CASSPHGTSGLPWGELFF
>TRBD1|NA|TRBJ2-3|TRBV19
TGTGCCAGTAGTACCCGGACAGGATACACAGATACGCAGTATTTT
CASSTRTGYTDTQYF
>NA|many|TRBJ2-2|TRBV2
TGTGCCAGCAGAGGGGACACCGGGGAGCTGTTTTTT
CASRGDTGELFF
>NA|few|TRBJ1-1|TRBV5-1
TGCGCCAGCAGCTTGGAAGTCAGGGAAGAGGATGAAGCTTTCTTT
CASSLEVREEDEAFF
>NA|few|TRBJ1-2|TRBV24-1
TGTGCCACCAGTGGCGGGACGGCCTATGGCTACACCTTC
CATSGGTAYGYTF
>NA|NA|TRBJ2-3|TRBV24-1
TGTGCCACCAGTGACCGTACCCCTTCGGACAGAGATACGCAGTATTTT
CATSDRTPSDRDTQYF
>NA|NA|TRBJ2-1|TRBV5-5
TGTGCCAGCAGCTTGGACGCCGCCCACAGCTCCTACAATGAGCAGTTCTTC
CASSLDAAHSSYNEQFF
>NA|few|TRBJ2-7|TRBV6-2/TRBV6-3
TGTGCCAGCAGTTCCAGGGCAGCCTACGAGCAGTACTTC
CASSSRAAYEQYF
>TRBD2|NA|TRBJ2-1|TRBV7-2
TGTGCCAGCAGCTTAGTAGCGGGAATCCAATTAGGGCTCGATGAGCAGTTCTTC
CASSLVAGIQLGLDEQFF
>TRBD2|NA|TRBJ2-7|TRBV19
TGTGCCAGTAGTATAACCCTAGCGGTTAACTACGAGCAGTACTTC
CASSITLAVNYEQYF
>TRBD2|NA|TRBJ2-7|TRBV29-1
TGCAGCGGGACGACGGGGGGTTTCGACGAGCAGTACTTC
CSGTTGGFDEQYF
>NA|many|TRBJ2-3|TRBV12-3/TRBV12-4
TGTGCCAGCAGTTTGACTCACACAGATACGCAGTATTTT
CASSLTHTDTQYF
>TRBD1|NA|TRBJ1-1|TRBV7-9
TGTGCCAGCAGCTTCGGGGACAGGGTAAACACTGAAGCTTTCTTT
CASSFGDRVNTEAFF
>TRBD2|NA|TRBJ2-1|TRBV7-6
TGTGCCAGCAGTGATGGGGCTAGCGGGAGGCACAATGAGCAGTTCTTC
CASSDGASGRHNEQFF
>NA|few|TRBJ2-7|TRBV6-7
TGTGCCAGCACCAATCAGGGGTCCGAGACCTACGAGCAGTACTTC
CASTNQGSETYEQYF
>NA|few|TRBJ2-2|TRBV7-6
TGTGCCAGCAGCTTAGTGGGCGGTTCGGACACCGGGGAGCTGTTTTTT
CASSLVGGSDTGELFF
>TRBD2|NA|TRBJ2-7|TRBV3-1
TGTGCCAGCAGCCAAGTTCGTCTAGCGGCGAGCTCCTACGAGCAGTACTTC
CASSQVRLAASSYEQYF
>TRBD1|NA|TRBJ2-4|TRBV6-6
TGTGCCAGCACCAAGGGACAGTTGGACAAAAACATTCAGTACTTC
CASTKGQLDKNIQYF
>TRBD1|NA|TRBJ1-1|TRBV5-1
TGCGCCAGCAGCTTAATAGGACAGGGGATCACTGAAGCTTTCTTT
CASSLIGQGITEAFF
>TRBD1|few|TRBJ1-2|TRBV12-3/TRBV12-4
TGTGCCAGCAGTTTCGGGACAGATATGTACGATGGCTACACCTTC
CASSFGTDMYDGYTF
>NA|many|TRBJ2-7|TRBV20-1
TGCAGTGCTTGGACAGCCGATGGGGGGGAGCAGTACTTC
CSAWTADGGEQYF
>NA|few|TRBJ2-7|TRBV30
TGTGCCTGGACGGGGGATAACTACGAGCAGTACTTC
CAWTGDNYEQYF
>NA|NA|TRBJ1-5|TRBV6-7
TGTGCCAGCAGTTACTCAAGGGGAGGGACGCCCCAGCATTTT
CASSYSRGGTPQHF
>NA|NA|TRBJ2-7|TRBV10-3
TGTGCCATCAGTGTGGGTAACGAGCAGTACTTC
CAISVGNEQYF
>TRBD2|few|TRBJ2-5|TRBV7-6
TGTGCCAGCAGCGGGGATAGCGGGGGGGCACTGCAAGAGACCCAGTACTTC
CASSGDSGGALQETQYF
>TRBD1|NA|TRBJ1-1|TRBV5-1
TGCGCCAGCAGCTTGGAGACAGGGGGCACTGAAGCTTTCTTT
CASSLETGGTEAFF
>TRBD1|many|TRBJ2-2|TRBV4-1
TGCGCCAGCAGGGGGACAGGGGACACCGGGGAGCTGTTTTTT
CASRGTGDTGELFF
>TRBD2|NA|TRBJ2-5|TRBV6-5
TGTGCCAGCACCCCCCCGGGGAGGGAGGAGACCCAGTACTTC
CASTPPGREETQYF
>TRBD1|NA|TRBJ2-2|TRBV6-5
TGTGCCAGCAGTTACTCTCGGACAGGGGAGGACACCGGGGAGCTGTTTTTT
CASSYSRTGEDTGELFF
>TRBD1|few|TRBJ2-2|TRBV6-7
TGTGCCAGCAGTCGGCAGGGGGAGAACACCGGGGAGCTGTTTTTT
CASSRQGENTGELFF
>NA|NA|TRBJ1-1|TRBV11-3
TGTGCCAGCAGCTACGCTGGATGGGGCGGGAACACTGAAGCTTTCTTT
CASSYAGWGGNTEAFF
>NA|few|TRBJ1-1|TRBV15
TGTGCCACCAGCAGCGGAGGAAAGAACACTGAAGCTTTCTTT
CATSSGGKNTEAFF
>NA|once|TRBJ1-1|TRBV5-1
TGCGCCAGCAGCTTCCTGCCAGGGATTCGGGGCACTGAAGCTTTCTTT
CASSFLPGIRGTEAFF
>NA|NA|TRBJ1-4|TRBV5-1
TGCGCCAGCAGCTCGCGGGGGGGCGATGAAAAACTGTTTTTT
CASSSRGGDEKLFF
>NA|NA|TRBJ2-5|TRBV5-1
TGCGCCAGCAGCTTGGCCATCCCAGGGGAGACCCAGTACTTC
CASSLAIPGETQYF
>NA|NA|TRBJ2-4|TRBV18
TGTGCCAGCTCACCCGGACAGCTTCAGTACTTC
CASSPGQLQYF
>NA|few|TRBJ2-7|TRBV21-1
TGTGCCAGCAGCATGACCAAGGGAGGACAGGGGCCCCGTAGCTCCTACGAGCAGTACTTC
CASSMTKGGQGPRSSYEQYF
>TRBD2|few|TRBJ2-7|TRBV24-1
TGTGCCACCGCTGACGGACTAGCGGGCCAGGCGGGGGAGCAGTACTTC
CATADGLAGQAGEQYF
>NA|NA|TRBJ2-3|TRBV5-4
TGTGCCAGCAGCTTTCCCTCAGATACGGAGTATTTT
CASSFPSDTEYF
>TRBD1|NA|TRBJ2-5|TRBV29-1
TGCAGCGTTGCCGACAGGGCAATGGAGACCCAGTACTTC
CSVADRAMETQYF
>NA|NA|TRBJ2-1|TRBV6-6
TGTGCCAGCAGAGTCAGGGGGGGAGGGAGCCCAATCGCCAATGAGCAGTTCTTC
CASRVRGGGSPIANEQFF
>NA|few|TRBJ2-5|TRBV21-1
TGTGCCAGCAGCAGAAGCCGTCAAGAGACCCAGTACTTC
CASSRSRQETQYF
>TRBD1|NA|TRBJ1-5|TRBV2
TGTGCCAGCAGTGCAGCCTTGGACAGGGGCTCCCACAATCAGCCCCAGCATTTT
CASSAALDRGSHNQPQHF
>TRBD1|NA|TRBJ1-3|TRBV7-6
TGTGCCAGCAGCTTGCAGGGGGCAACTGGAAACACCATATATTTT
CASSLQGATGNTIYF
>NA|NA|TRBJ2-1|TRBV6-2/TRBV6-3
TGTGCCAGCAGTTACCTGAGCGGCTACAATGAGCAGTTCTTC
CASSYLSGYNEQFF
>NA|many|TRBJ2-3|TRBV19
TGTGCCAGTAGTGTCTCGGGACTGGGCACAGATACGCAGTATTTT
CASSVSGLGTDTQYF
>TRBD2|NA|TRBJ2-3|TRBV24-1
TGTGCCACCAGTGATTTGACTAGCGGGAAAGTATCAGATACGCAGTATTTT
CATSDLTSGKVSDTQYF
>NA|few|TRBJ2-7|TRBV4-1
TGCGCCAGCAGCCAAGATATTGAGCAGGACTTGAACTTC
CASSQDIEQDLNF
>NA|few|TRBJ1-1|TRBV12-3/TRBV12-4
TGTGCCAGCAGTACCCGGGCCCTAGGTGAAGCTTTCTTT
CASSTRALGEAFF
>NA|NA|TRBJ1-5|TRBV5-6
TGTGCCAGCAGCCCGCGAGGGGCTAGCAATCAGCCCCAGCATTTT
CASSPRGASNQPQHF
>NA|few|TRBJ2-7|TRBV19
TGTGCCAGTAGTTTGGGAGGAATCTACGAGCAGTACTTC
CASSLGGIYEQYF
>TRBD1|NA|TRBJ2-7|TRBV20-1
TGCAGTGCGAACCATCGACAGGGCAATGGCTACGAGCAGTACTTC
CSANHRQGNGYEQYF